This T cell receptor (beta chain) was recorded in a study of OX40 agonist ivuxolimab in advanced cancers. Turning to the study itself: Ivuxolimab, which is an agonistic anti-OX40 (CD134) antibody, was administered to the patients. Prior anti-PD-1, anti-PD-L1 or anti-CTLA-4 therapy was allowed; around 40% had some. Those treated in dose escalation had hepatocellular carcinoma, melanoma, renal cell cancer or head and neck cancer.

The CDR3 contains 14 residues. The V gene's germline CDR1 is KGHSH and CDR2 LQKENI. V gave up 6 bases and J gave up 1 base, with 12 bases separating them. Some clones are missing from TCRdb's copy, which holds only in-frame ones; the method was immunoSEQ multiplex PCR. Among tens of thousands of clones listed, roughly 90% were seen once. The specimen comprised CD4+ or CD8+ T cells sorted from blood, sampled in a trial of the OX40 agonist ivuxolimab. This receptor was identified in an adult with an advanced solid tumor such as melanoma, head and neck, liver or kidney cancer. This chain links TRBV18 with TRBJ2-5; D is unresolved. The CDR3 nucleotides read TGTGCCAGCTCCCGGCAGGTCAGCCAAGAGACCCAGTACTTC. Residues: CASSRQVSQETQYF.